Described below is a single T cell receptor beta chain sequence and its context. What antigen it recognizes has not been identified. Nothing much larger sits one base from this clone, and base qualities are not available. The CD4+CD25-CD294- flow-through remaining after the CD25, CD56 and CD294 bead selections was collected as Th1 cells. To isolate the T cell subsets, Miltenyi superparamagnetic beads coated with subset-specific monoclonal antibodies were used. Every T cell population was isolated from peripheral blood. Ficoll separation of whole blood yielded mononuclear cells, and anti-CD14 microbeads were then used to deplete the monocytes. Isolated cell populations were immediately resuspended in RNAprotect reagent. The data were obtained in a study of relationships among human T cell subsets (dated by TCRdb to the early 2010s). Broadly, across the study: The study sequenced eight distinct T cell populations from blood: pan T, CD8 cytotoxic, regulatory, Th1, Th2, naive plus transitional, activated and memory cells.

To prepare the library, multiplex PCR was applied. Sequencing was carried out with a 454 GS FLX. Semiquantitative ARM-PCR was used to amplify the TCR alpha and beta CDR3 regions from mRNA. ARM-PCR used tagged nested gene-specific primers, after which communal superprimers carried out exponential amplification. Before the second amplification round was performed on first-round PCR products, the nested primers were removed by exonuclease. Sequencing of the amplicons was performed on the 454 platform, which allows millions of DNA fragments to be sequenced rapidly without cloning bias. A read mappable to both V and J germline segments was defined as an effective read. The source study handled its data this way. IRmap, which uses pyromap, a Smith-Waterman modification adapted to 454 sequencing errors, was used to assign reads to germline V, D and J segments. Cutoffs set at the 99th percentile of alignment scores from simulated random sequences were applied to filter D-beta assignments. The CDR3 was taken to be the amino acids lying between the conserved V-segment Y[YFLI]C motif and the J-segment [FW]GXGT motif. A compound Poisson process model, previously applied to large-scale EST data, was used to estimate repertoire diversity. A procedure for detecting cross-contamination was applied so that sample contamination could be argued against as the origin of shared CDR3s. Through fastp at Q25 and MiXCR, TCRdb rebuilt clones from the public reads, retaining in-frame beta chains. For every CDR3 protein sequence, its rows merge into one entry that carries the most common genes and DNA. These V and J calls originate from TCRdb's pipeline instead of the authors' own analysis. The sample records more than 10,000 distinct CDR3 sequences, around 67% of which are singletons. Around 27% of the sample rests with the top ten.

For this chain, trimming is 8 bases at the V end and 5 bases at the J end, and the number of junction bases without a gene match is 4. Including cysteine and phenylalanine, the CDR3 has 13 amino acids. The kept DNA is CDR3 alone, 39 bases in frame from the first base. The germline V gene gives CDR1 as ENHRY and CDR2 as SYGVKD. Overall results and qualifications from the work: Substantial sharing of CDR3s among Th1, Th2 and regulatory T cells was interpreted as suggestive of stochastic cell fate choices. Over 50% of CD8+ cytotoxic sequences were found to belong to clones with over 100 reads, whereas few such clones were observed in the regulatory and Th2 subsets. A CD4+CD8+ double-positive population could not be ruled out by the bead-based sorting. Across the seven subsets, no statistically significant differences turned up in V, D and J usage, CDR3 length, or N-nucleotide additions.

This chain is built from TRBV10-3 and TRBJ2-1, and TRBD1 aligns with 9 junction nucleotides. The material sequenced was CD4+ Th1 cells sorted from blood. What the cell subset or site label conveys for this sample: CD4+CD25-CD294- T helper 1 cells. The clonotype comes from a man in his forties in good health. CDR3 protein: CAIAGQGNNEQFF. The DNA reads TGTGCCATCGCCGGACAGGGGAACAATGAGCAGTTCTTC.